This section outlines one T cell receptor beta chain sequence together with its context. Its antigen target is currently unknown. No per-base quality is available; no much larger clone lies one base away. The record originates from a study of blood T cells in healthy people across ages (dated by TCRdb to between 2014 and 2017). Regarding the research as a whole: In model experiments, template switching captured about one uniquely barcoded TCR beta cDNA molecule for every two T cells. To avoid experimental bias, donors of different ages were spread randomly across the sequencing lanes. Age-related changes in TCR beta repertoire diversity were measured in the study by deep sequencing normalized with unique cDNA molecular identifiers. Four age groups were formed from the donors: young (average roughly 16 years), middle-aged (more than 35), aged (62) and long-lived (about 80). Two additional independent replicas of 1 million unique cDNA reads from the same blood draw were analyzed for two donors (one aged 18 to 29 and one aged 80 or older). The full study reports these points: There was a strong correlation between observed TCR beta diversity and the percentage of naive T cells measured by flow cytometry. Estimates of total diversity from one million sequenced T cells were regarded as lower bounds and underestimates. The CMV infection status of donors was not known, potentially confounding age-related changes in expanded clonotypes. Bulk unsorted PBMC profiling prevented conclusive comparison of naive and antigen-experienced compartments. As age increased, observed TCR beta diversity per million T cells dropped in a roughly linear way, and a significant reduction was already evident by age 40. Compared with the aged group, more naive CD4+ T cells, fewer expanded clones and increased TCR diversity were shown by the long-lived group, suggesting age selection.

The cysteine opens and the phenylalanine closes a CDR3 of 13 amino acids. The kept DNA is CDR3 alone, 39 bases in frame from the first base. Reading the germline V gene gives CDR1 SGHTA and CDR2 FQGNSA. V loses 4 bases of germline sequence and J loses 3 bases, and the interval between the two ends is 7 bases. Donors were 39 systemically healthy Caucasian individuals from Russia aged about 6 to 100 years. Around 9.8 milliliters of peripheral blood were collected from each donor into EDTA-treated Vacutainer tubes. PBMCs were isolated by Ficoll-Paque density-gradient centrifugation, with at least 6 million obtained per sample. Trizol reagent was used to extract total RNA from the PBMCs, yielding at least 5.5 micrograms per sample. Naive CD45RAhigh/CD27high T cell percentages were measured by flow cytometry on a PBMC aliquot from every donor. The receptor library was made with 5' RACE. Sequencer: Illumina HiSeq 2500. The second PCR ran for roughly 7 to 12 cycles and used a J-beta primer mix along with a sample-barcoded 5' primer. A template-switch 5' adaptor carrying 12 random nucleotides introduced a unique molecular identifier onto each TCR beta cDNA molecule. At least 2.5 million CDR3-containing paired-end reads were obtained from each sample. First-strand cDNA synthesis was performed from all RNA using the Mint cDNA synthesis kit, with priming by a TRBC-specific oligonucleotide. All cDNA was treated with uracil-DNA glycosylase and then went through a first 18-cycle PCR with the universal primers M1SS and BC2_uni_R. On the authors' methods: For normalization, 1 million high-quality reads, each with a distinct molecular identifier, were randomly selected from each sample. Reads sharing molecular identifiers were discarded rather than binned into consensus sequences. MiTCR, set to a Q25 quality threshold and the strictest error-elimination algorithm, was used for CDR3 identification, clonotype clustering and error correction. A nonparametric unseen species model with Euler transformation was used to estimate a lower bound on total TCR beta diversity. In-frame beta chains were kept once TCRdb had trimmed the public reads at Q25 with fastp and called clones with MiXCR. Every distinct CDR3 protein forms one entry, paired with its most common genes and DNA. These V and J calls originate from TCRdb's pipeline instead of the authors' own analysis. This sample has 650,000 to 1,000,000 distinct CDR3 sequences in its table, and more than 35% of those were observed once. The ten largest clones take up 15% to 20% of the sample.

This sequence uses TRBV7-2 and TRBJ1-5, with no confidently assigned D gene. The source material was blood. This receptor was identified in a man older than 75 in good health. The CDR3 protein sequence reads: CASSSNYNQPQHF. The DNA sequence follows: TGTGCCAGCAGCTCAAATTACAATCAGCCCCAGCATTTT.